Following are 14 T cell receptor beta chains from one sample sequenced in a study of identical twins. From the 5' RACE reads, TCRdb called clonotypes with MiXCR, one entry per CDR3 protein. The table records about 920,000 distinct CDR3 sequences, 10% to 15% of them present only once. This sample also appeared in a second study, on yellow fever vaccine responses in identical twins.

Material for sequencing was PBMCs. The receptors were sampled from a young woman in good health.

The rearrangement links TRBV19 to TRBJ1-5; 8 bases are shared with TRBD1. The trim removed 7 bases at V and 0 bases at J, leaving 8 bases unmatched. Germline-derived CDR1 and CDR2 are LNHDA and SQIVND (reference sequence). This CDR3 has 16 amino acids. The CDR3 nucleotides read TGTGCCAGTACCGGACAGGGCCCTTTTAGCAATCAGCCCCAGCATTTT. It is translated as CASTGQGPFSNQPQHF.

This clonotype was seen a few times. CDR3 nucleotides: TGTGCCAGCAGCCCCCCGCCCCGGTTGACAGTGAGCAACTATGGCTACACCTTC. Its protein product is CASSPPPRLTVSNYGYTF. The rearrangement joins TRBV11-1 to TRBJ1-2, with D maybe TRBD1 (5 bases). The V end lost 5 bases, the J end lost 2 bases, and 24 bases lay between the germline ends. Germline lookup yields CDR1 SGHAT and CDR2 FQDESV (reference sequence). The CDR3 contains 18 residues. The entire variable domain, with the rest obtained from reference TRBV11-1 and TRBJ1-2, is as follows: EAEVAQSPRYKITEKSQAVAFWCDPISGHATLYWYRQILGQGPELLVQFQDESVVDDSQLPKDRFSAERLKGVDSTLKIQPAELGDSAMYLCASSPPPRLTVSNYGYTFGSGTRLTVV.

The chain is built from TRBV20-1 and TRBJ2-5, with a possible D match to TRBD2 (5 bases). V gave up 2 bases and J gave up 1 base, with 17 bases separating them. Germline-derived CDR1 and CDR2 are DFQATT and SNEGSKA (reference sequence). The CDR3 consists of 16 residues. The CDR3 reads CSARPPRGGGQETQYF. The CDR3 region has the DNA TGCAGTGCTAGACCCCCTCGCGGCGGAGGCCAAGAGACCCAGTACTTC.

Only a few counts were recorded for this clonotype. V and J are TRBV11-2 and TRBJ1-2, with 9 bases aligning to TRBD1. CDR1 and CDR2 from the germline V gene are SGHAT and FQNNGV. The CDR3 is 16 residues long. After removal of 7 bases from V and 3 bases from J, the junction contained 12 bases not matched to a gene. The CDR3 here is CASTRQGGGPYYGYTF. CDR3 nucleotide sequence: TGTGCCAGCACTCGACAGGGGGGGGGCCCGTACTATGGCTACACCTTC.

The chain couples TRBV7-8 to TRBJ2-3; no definite D call. With 1 base removed from V and 2 bases from J, the gap between germline ends came to 7 bases. This CDR3 has 14 amino acids. Germline-derived CDR1 and CDR2 are SGHVS and FQNEAQ. CDR3 sequence: CASSLVTNTDTQYF. In DNA form, the CDR3 reads TGTGCCAGCAGCTTAGTCACTAACACAGATACGCAGTATTTT.

This clonotype has ten or more counts. The gene calls are TRBV27 and TRBJ2-3, with D unresolved. The V gene's germline CDR1 is MNHEY and CDR2 SMNVEV (reference sequence). There are 15 residues in the CDR3. V was cut by 3 bases and J by 1 base, with 11 bases left in between. CDR3 nucleotides: TGTGCCAGCAGTTTCGGGCCCCGGGGCACAGATACGCAGTATTTT. Its protein product is CASSFGPRGTDTQYF.

This clonotype has a count of ten or more. This sequence joins TRBV12-3 or TRBV12-4 and TRBJ1-4; TRBD1 is a possible D gene (6 bases). CDR3 length equals 13 residues. With 5 bases removed from V and 10 bases from J, the gap between germline ends came to 14 bases. Here the CDR3 reads CASSEPRGRKLFF. The DNA for the CDR3 is TGTGCCAGCAGTGAACCCAGGGGTAGAAAACTGTTTTTT.

This clonotype was counted many times. The V and J genes are TRBV7-9 and TRBJ1-1; no clear D gene. CDR1 is SEHNR, CDR2 FQNEAQ, per germline (reference sequence). The V and J ends lost 2 bases and 7 bases respectively, with 5 bases between them. The CDR3 runs to 11 residues. The CDR3 DNA is TGTGCCAGCAGCTTAAATGGTGAAGCTTTCTTT. This translates into CASSLNGEAFF.

This chain connects TRBV12-3 or TRBV12-4 to TRBJ2-7, with TRBD1 identical over 9 bases. The CDR3 totals 11 residues. Trimming cost V 5 bases and J 9 bases; bases outside gene matches: 2. This chain's CDR3 is CASSRGQGQYV. CDR3 DNA: TGTGCCAGCAGTCGGGGACAGGGGCAGTACGTC.

This clonotype was found a few times. The V gene is TRBV11-3, the J gene TRBJ2-4; the D gene is possibly TRBD2 (5 bases). Trimming removed 4 bases at V and 1 base at J, with 11 bases between. The germline CDR1 and CDR2 sequences are SGHNT and YENEEA. The CDR3 length is 15 residues. The CDR3 coding sequence is TGTGCCAGCAGCTCTCTGAGCGGTGCCAAAAACATTCAGTACTTC. Translation gives CASSSLSGAKNIQYF.

The V gene is TRBV21-1, the J gene TRBJ2-7; the DNA was not compared with TRBD1, the D call given in the table. TRBV21-1 is termed a pseudogene. The CDR3 covers 14 residues. CDR3 sequence (DNA): TGTGCCAGCAGCACCTCGGGACAGGAGTACGAGCAGTACGTC. Protein: CASSTSGQEYEQYV.

This clonotype was counted only a few times. The genes are TRBV27 and TRBJ2-7, with a weak D call TRBD2 (5 bases). The V end was cut by 2 bases, the J end by 3 bases, with 11 bases between. The CDR3 is made up of 14 amino acids. Germline lookup yields CDR1 MNHEY and CDR2 SMNVEV (reference sequence). The CDR3 protein is CASSLTSTLYEQYF. The CDR3, as DNA: TGTGCCAGCAGTTTAACTAGTACTCTCTACGAGCAGTACTTC.

A few counts support this clonotype. The chain has TRBV7-9 and TRBJ2-3; 7 nucleotides agree with TRBD1. V was pared by 5 bases and J by 3 bases, with 5 bases of the junction left unmatched. This CDR3 spans 14 amino acids. Per germline, CDR1 SEHNR and CDR2 FQNEAQ (reference sequence). The CDR3 region is CASSRRQGTDTQYF. The CDR3 nucleotides are TGTGCCAGCAGCCGCCGACAGGGAACAGATACGCAGTATTTT.

The chain combines TRBV5-1 with TRBJ2-1, with D perhaps TRBD2 (6 bases). V was pared by 4 bases and J by 5 bases, with 19 bases between. The CDR3 is 16 residues long. Germline-derived CDR1 and CDR2 are SGHRS and YFSETQ. CDR3 DNA: TGCGCCAGCAGCATTGATGTGGGGGAGGCCAACAATGAGCAGTTCTTC. Its protein product is CASSIDVGEANNEQFF.